This T cell receptor beta chain was profiled in a study of blood T cell repertoires in COVID-19. About the research overall: Spain, Italy and the United States supplied samples that represented acute and convalescent COVID-19.

In the original analysis: From reference gene primer amplification, estimates of nucleated cell counts were derived. Data came from immunoSEQ multiplex PCR; TCRdb stores just in-frame clones and leaves some out. V and J calls and clone size are copied from that table; D and trimming were computed from the DNA. In the table there are roughly 35,000 clones, roughly 87% of which are singletons. The germline gives CDR1 LNHDA, CDR2 SQIVND (reference sequence). V was cut by 8 bases and J by 1 base, with 9 bases left in between. The CDR3 loop spans 13 amino acids. This clonotype was sampled from a man aged 45-65 years with active or convalescent COVID-19. This chain uses TRBV19 with TRBJ2-1; D might be TRBD2 (6 bases). Input material: peripheral blood. The CDR3 region is CASDSGSYNEQFF. The CDR3 coding sequence is TGTGCCAGTGATAGCGGATCCTACAATGAGCAGTTCTTC.